This T cell receptor beta chain was documented in a study of cytomegalovirus exposure and HLA in healthy donors. The V gene end was trimmed by 4 bases and the J gene end by 5 bases; junction bases not matched to a gene: 7. Germline V lookup: CDR1 MGHRA, CDR2 YSYEKL. This CDR3 contains 15 residues. In the PCR, 60 Vbeta and 13 Jbeta primers were used. TCRdb keeps only in-frame clones here, not all; method: immunoSEQ multiplex PCR. The sample gives about 140,000 clones, roughly 77% of which show up once; 1.5% to 2% is in the top ten. Sequencing was carried out using PBMCs. The source of this sequence is a woman aged 25 to 39 in good health and CMV-seronegative. The V gene is TRBV4-1, the J gene TRBJ1-5; 8 nucleotides agree with TRBD1. CDR3 sequence (DNA): TGCGCCAGCAGCCTAGACAGGGGCCGGGATCAGCCCCAGCATTTT. Protein sequence: CASSLDRGRDQPQHF.